This is a list of T cell receptor beta chains from one sample in a study of cytomegalovirus exposure and HLA in healthy donors. Generated by immunoSEQ multiplex PCR, the TCRdb table keeps only in-frame clones and is missing some. The sample lists under 250,000 clones; 70% to 90% were seen once. The specimen sequenced was PBMCs. The receptors were sampled from a human donor in good health. CDR3s include the opening cysteine and the closing phenylalanine or tryptophan. A D gene is named only where the DNA matches it firmly. Size is stated for part of the rows, as once, few or many counts, or as a class when the clone is expanded.

>-|-|TRBJ2-7|TRBV4-1
CASSHSNALSYGQYF
TGCGCCAGCAGCCACTCCAATGCACTTTCCTACGGGCAGTACTTC
>-|-|TRBJ2-7|TRBV7-9
CASSLRGLHEQYF
TGTGCCAGCAGCTTACGGGGACTCCACGAGCAGTACTTC
>-|TRBD2|TRBJ2-3|TRBV19
CASSIGLAETDTQYF
TGTGCCAGTAGTATAGGTCTAGCGGAAACAGATACGCAGTATTTT
>few|-|TRBJ1-1|TRBV5-6
CASSLAGRVQENTEAFF
TGTGCCAGCAGCTTGGCGGGCAGGGTGCAAGAAAACACTGAAGCTTTCTTT
>-|TRBD2|TRBJ2-3|TRBV29-1
CSVRRTSGSTDTQYF
TGCAGCGTTCGTCGGACTAGCGGGAGCACAGATACGCAGTATTTT
>-|TRBD1|TRBJ1-2|TRBV11-1
CASSLAGTGGFGYTF
TGTGCCAGCAGCTTAGCTGGGACAGGGGGATTTGGCTACACCTTC
>-|TRBD2|TRBJ2-5|TRBV9
CASSVGSAGKETQYF
TGTGCCAGCAGCGTAGGATCAGCGGGAAAAGAGACCCAGTACTTC
>-|-|TRBJ1-1|TRBV27
CASSPRTDNTEAFF
TGTGCCAGCAGTCCCCGGACAGACAACACTGAAGCTTTCTTT
>-|-|TRBJ2-1|TRBV27
CASSSRTDYTYNEQFF
TGTGCCAGCAGTTCAAGGACGGACTATACCTACAATGAGCAGTTCTTC
>-|-|TRBJ2-1|TRBV5-1
CASSPSLTDSNEQFF
TGCGCCAGCAGCCCATCCCTAACAGATTCCAATGAGCAGTTCTTC
>once|-|TRBJ2-3|TRBV7-2
CASSGGAGQVADTQYF
TGTGCCAGCAGCGGGGGGGCTGGTCAGGTTGCAGATACGCAGTATTTT
>-|-|TRBJ2-2|TRBV5-5
CASSRDRGATSGRPGELFF
TGTGCCAGCAGCAGGGACAGGGGGGCGACTAGCGGGAGACCCGGGGAGCTGTTTTTT
>once|TRBD2|TRBJ2-1|TRBV5-1
CASSLGLAGRSYNEQFF
TGCGCCAGCAGCCTCGGACTAGCCGGGAGGTCCTACAATGAGCAGTTCTTC
>-|-|TRBJ1-2|TRBV10-2
CASSESTYYGYTF
TGCGCCAGCAGTGAGTCGACTTACTATGGCTACACCTTC
>-|-|TRBJ1-2|TRBV28
CASMRIVADYGYTF
TGTGCCAGCATGCGGATAGTCGCAGACTATGGCTACACCTTC
>-|TRBD2|TRBJ2-3|TRBV5-1
CASSPSTSGGTDTQYF
TGCGCCAGCAGCCCGTCGACTAGCGGGGGCACAGATACGCAGTATTTT
>-|TRBD1|TRBJ1-6|TRBV9
CASSVDPPGTGNSPLHF
TGTGCCAGCAGCGTAGACCCCCCCGGGACAGGCAATTCACCCCTCCACTTT
>-|-|TRBJ1-1|TRBV19
CASSMPGKTEAFF
TGTGCCAGTAGTATGCCAGGGAAGACTGAAGCTTTCTTT
>few|-|TRBJ2-7|TRBV7-3
CASSLQGGTYEQYF
TGTGCCAGCAGCTTACAGGGCGGTACCTACGAGCAGTACTTC
>-|TRBD2|TRBJ2-7|TRBV5-1
CASSMGLAGDGEQYF
TGCGCCAGCAGCATGGGACTAGCGGGAGATGGCGAGCAGTACTTC
>-|TRBD1|TRBJ1-2|TRBV29-1
CSVRDSYGYTF
TGCAGCGTCCGGGACAGCTATGGCTACACCTTC
>-|TRBD2|TRBJ2-5|TRBV2
CASTTTGGVMETQYF
TGTGCCAGCACCACCACGGGAGGGGTAATGGAGACCCAGTACTTC
>few|TRBD1|TRBJ1-5|TRBV6-5
CASTSDRGRNQPQHF
TGTGCCAGCACTTCGGACAGGGGACGCAATCAGCCCCAGCATTTT
>-|TRBD2|TRBJ2-1|TRBV28
CASSLMAGAPPNNEQFF
TGTGCCAGCAGTTTGATGGCGGGAGCCCCCCCAAACAATGAGCAGTTCTTC
>-|-|TRBJ2-1|TRBV5-8
CASSLGVVVTYNEQFF
TGTGCCAGCAGCCTGGGAGTAGTAGTTACCTACAATGAGCAGTTCTTC
>-|TRBD1|TRBJ1-4|TRBV5-1
CASSPGTGVISGEKLFF
TGCGCCAGCAGCCCTGGGACAGGGGTGATTTCGGGTGAAAAACTGTTTTTT
>-|TRBD1|TRBJ2-5|TRBV5-1
CASSSRPTGSGKETQYF
TGCGCCAGCAGCTCCCGACCGACAGGGTCGGGTAAAGAGACCCAGTACTTC
>-|-|TRBJ2-7|TRBV7-7
CASSPNREGEQYF
TGTGCTAGCAGCCCAAACAGGGAGGGGGAGCAGTACTTC
>-|-|TRBJ2-1|TRBV29-1
CSTIWAFNNEQFF
TGCAGCACAATTTGGGCGTTCAACAATGAGCAGTTCTTC
>-|TRBD1|TRBJ2-3|TRBV5-5
CASSFRDRGTDTQYF
TGTGCCAGCAGCTTCCGGGACAGGGGGACAGATACGCAGTATTTT
>-|-|TRBJ1-4|TRBV4-3
CASSPTGWGNEKLFF
TGCGCCAGCAGCCCTACGGGGTGGGGTAATGAAAAACTGTTTTTT
>few|-|TRBJ2-7|TRBV29-1
CSVEGVEGSYEQYF
TGCAGCGTTGAAGGCGTCGAGGGCTCCTACGAGCAGTACTTC
>-|-|TRBJ1-2|TRBV27
CASSSGTPPNYGYTF
TGTGCCAGCAGTTCCGGGACACCCCCTAACTATGGCTACACCTTC
>-|-|TRBJ1-6|TRBV7-2
CASSPEGDANSPLHF
TGTGCCAGCAGCCCAGAAGGAGATGCGAATTCACCCCTCCACTTT
>once|TRBD2|TRBJ2-1|TRBV5-4
CASSLAGGEQFF
TGTGCCAGCAGCTTAGCGGGGGGTGAGCAGTTCTTC
>-|TRBD2|TRBJ2-2|TRBV6-5
CASSRLAGVTGELFF
TGTGCCAGCAGTCGACTAGCGGGAGTCACCGGGGAGCTGTTTTTT
>-|TRBD1|TRBJ1-3|TRBV4-1
CASSLRFDRDSGNTIYF
TGCGCCAGCAGCCTAAGATTCGACAGGGACTCTGGAAACACCATATATTTT
>-|-|TRBJ2-7|TRBV5-1
CASSLSWGPAYEQYF
TGCGCCAGCAGCTTATCATGGGGGCCTGCCTACGAGCAGTACTTC
>once|TRBD1|TRBJ2-7|TRBV6-1
CASSEAPPGQGYTGGYEQYF
TGTGCCAGCAGTGAAGCGCCACCGGGACAGGGATACACCGGGGGCTACGAGCAGTACTTC
>-|TRBD1|TRBJ2-2|TRBV7-7
CASSLRQGNTGELFF
TGTGCTAGCAGCTTAAGACAGGGGAATACCGGGGAGCTGTTTTTT
>-|-|TRBJ2-7|TRBV28
CASSLGRYYEQYF
TGTGCCAGCAGTTTAGGCAGGTACTACGAGCAGTACTTC
>-|TRBD1|TRBJ1-1|TRBV19
CASSPQDRGHTEAFF
TGTGCCAGTAGTCCCCAGGACAGGGGCCACACTGAAGCTTTCTTT
>-|-|TRBJ2-2|TRBV21-1
CASSKGVGRGFCTGELFF
TGTGCCAGCAGCAAAGGGGTTGGCCGGGGGTTTTGCACCGGGGAGCTGTTTTTT
>-|TRBD2|TRBJ2-5|TRBV5-6
CASSLGLVTIQETQYF
TGTGCCAGCAGCCTGGGACTAGTTACTATACAAGAGACCCAGTACTTC
>-|-|TRBJ1-3|TRBV10-2
CASSESASGNTIYF
TGCGCCAGCAGTGAGTCAGCTTCTGGAAACACCATATATTTT
>-|TRBD1|TRBJ1-5|TRBV10-3
CAISEGFQGGNQPQHF
TGTGCCATCAGTGAGGGCTTCCAGGGGGGCAATCAGCCCCAGCATTTT
>-|TRBD1|TRBJ1-3|TRBV28
CASRGPGQGFAGNTIYF
TGTGCCAGCAGAGGCCCTGGACAGGGTTTCGCCGGAAACACCATATATTTT
>-|-|TRBJ2-7|TRBV4-1
CASSQAGPRLGALEQYF
TGCGCCAGCAGCCAAGCTGGTCCGCGACTAGGGGCTCTCGAGCAGTACTTC
>-|TRBD1|TRBJ1-1|TRBV7-9
CASSPKNGAGGTEAFF
TGTGCCAGCAGCCCCAAAAACGGGGCAGGGGGCACTGAAGCTTTCTTT
>-|TRBD2|TRBJ2-1|TRBV2
CASSDVLAGAYNEQFF
TGTGCCAGCAGTGATGTACTAGCGGGAGCTTACAATGAGCAGTTCTTC
>few|TRBD2|TRBJ2-7|TRBV5-6
CASSLAPPTSGSSYEQYF
TGTGCCAGCAGCTTGGCGCCGCCGACTAGCGGGAGCTCCTACGAGCAGTACTTC
>-|-|TRBJ2-6|TRBV5-1
CASSLDSTSGANVLTF
TGCGCCAGCAGCCTTGACTCTACATCTGGGGCCAACGTCCTGACTTTC
>-|TRBD1|TRBJ2-5|TRBV27
CASSLGQGKETQYF
TGTGCCAGCAGTCTGGGACAGGGTAAGGAGACCCAGTACTTC
>-|TRBD1|TRBJ2-7|TRBV4-3
CASSQGSGQGTYEQYF
TGCGCCAGCAGCCAAGGGTCTGGACAGGGCACCTACGAGCAGTACTTC
>-|TRBD1|TRBJ1-1|TRBV6-1
CASNRQGSNTEAFF
TGTGCCAGCAACCGACAGGGTTCGAACACTGAAGCTTTCTTT
>-|TRBD1|TRBJ2-7|TRBV7-2
CASRSGTGSYEQYF
TGTGCCAGCAGATCCGGGACAGGGTCATACGAGCAGTACTTC
>-|-|TRBJ2-3|TRBV2
CASSQRRDSVSGIGTQYF
TGTGCCAGCAGTCAAAGACGGGACTCCGTATCGGGTATCGGTACGCAGTATTTT
>-|TRBD1|TRBJ2-7|TRBV18
CASSPGGDRGWEQYF
TGTGCCAGCTCACCTGGCGGAGACAGGGGGTGGGAGCAGTACTTC
>-|-|TRBJ2-1|TRBV10-2
CASSESAEQFF
TGCGCCAGCAGTGAGTCGGCTGAGCAGTTCTTC